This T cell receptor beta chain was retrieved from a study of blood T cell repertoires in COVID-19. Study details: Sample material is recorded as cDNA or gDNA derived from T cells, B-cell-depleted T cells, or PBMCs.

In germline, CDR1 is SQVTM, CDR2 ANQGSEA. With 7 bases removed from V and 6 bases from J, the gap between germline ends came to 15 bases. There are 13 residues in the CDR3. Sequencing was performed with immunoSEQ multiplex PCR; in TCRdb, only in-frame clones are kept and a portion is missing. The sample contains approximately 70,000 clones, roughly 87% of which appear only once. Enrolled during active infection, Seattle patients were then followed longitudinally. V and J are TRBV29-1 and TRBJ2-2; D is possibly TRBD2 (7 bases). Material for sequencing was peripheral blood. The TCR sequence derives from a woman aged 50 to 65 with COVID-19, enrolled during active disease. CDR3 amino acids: CSAHRGGAGELFF. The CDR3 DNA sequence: TGCAGCGCTCACCGAGGGGGGGCCGGGGAGCTGTTTTTT.